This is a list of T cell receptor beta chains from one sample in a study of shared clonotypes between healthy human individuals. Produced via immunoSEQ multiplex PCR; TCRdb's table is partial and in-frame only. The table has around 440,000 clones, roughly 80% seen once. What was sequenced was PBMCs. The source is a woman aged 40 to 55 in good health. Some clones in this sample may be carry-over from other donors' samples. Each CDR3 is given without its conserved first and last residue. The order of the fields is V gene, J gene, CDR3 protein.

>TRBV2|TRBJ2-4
ASSAGTSGSWR
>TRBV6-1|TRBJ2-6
ASSGVSGANVLT
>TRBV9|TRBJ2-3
ASSATSSIYIPTYRTTDTQY
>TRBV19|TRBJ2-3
ASRRLAGRSLAGDTQY
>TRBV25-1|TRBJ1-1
ASSKPGGTDTEAF
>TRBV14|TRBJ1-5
ASSHGGGNQPQH
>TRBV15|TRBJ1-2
ATSRADRVQDGYT
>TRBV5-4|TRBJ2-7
ASSSNLLAGGLGEQY
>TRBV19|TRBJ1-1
ASRFGPTLFEAF
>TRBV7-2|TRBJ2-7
ASSPRTGFVQY
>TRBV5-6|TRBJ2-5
ASTLGLAGVGTQY
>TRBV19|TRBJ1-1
ASSIGPGLNTEAF
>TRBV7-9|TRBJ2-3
ASSPGLTDADTQY
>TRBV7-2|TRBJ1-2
ASSLSPGGNYGYT
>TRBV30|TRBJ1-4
AWSLRNEKLF
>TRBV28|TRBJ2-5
ASSAGGDLAETQY
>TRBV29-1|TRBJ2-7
SVEDLGQGVTYEQY
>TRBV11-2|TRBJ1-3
ASKQAFSGNTIY
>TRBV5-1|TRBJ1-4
ASSSGILFATNEKLF
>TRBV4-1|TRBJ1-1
ASSPFQGVGPEAF
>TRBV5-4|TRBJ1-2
ASSLGAGGGFNYGYT
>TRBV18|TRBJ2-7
ASSPEQVSYEQY
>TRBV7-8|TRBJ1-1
ASSSSSRSNGNTEAF
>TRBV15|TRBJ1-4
ATSRDTNEKLF
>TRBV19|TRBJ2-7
ASSIPGVSYEQY
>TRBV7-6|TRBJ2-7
ASSRQGSYEQY
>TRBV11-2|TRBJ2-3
ASSSEGRIGTDTQY
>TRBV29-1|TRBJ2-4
SVETAAKNIQY